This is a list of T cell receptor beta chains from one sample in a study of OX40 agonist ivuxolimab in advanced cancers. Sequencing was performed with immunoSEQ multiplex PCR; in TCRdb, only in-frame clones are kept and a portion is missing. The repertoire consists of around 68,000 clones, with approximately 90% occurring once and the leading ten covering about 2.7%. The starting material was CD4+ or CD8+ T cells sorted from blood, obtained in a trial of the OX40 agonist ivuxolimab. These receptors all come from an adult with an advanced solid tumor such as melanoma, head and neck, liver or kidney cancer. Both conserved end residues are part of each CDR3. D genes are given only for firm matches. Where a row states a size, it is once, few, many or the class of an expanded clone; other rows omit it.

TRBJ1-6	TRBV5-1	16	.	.	CASSKDRSSYNSPLHF	TGCGCCAGCAGTAAGGACCGGAGCTCCTATAATTCACCCCTCCACTTT
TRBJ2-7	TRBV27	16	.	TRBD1	CASSLSSRTGYDEQYF	TGTGCCAGCAGTTTAAGTAGTCGGACAGGGTACGACGAGCAGTACTTC
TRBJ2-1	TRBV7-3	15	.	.	CASSPGTTPRNEQFF	TGTGCCAGCAGCCCCGGGACCACTCCTCGGAATGAGCAGTTCTTC
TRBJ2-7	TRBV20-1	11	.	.	CGLGRSYEQYF	TGCGGCCTGGGGCGGAGCTACGAGCAGTACTTC
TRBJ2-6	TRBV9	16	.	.	CASSGQGSPGANVLTF	TGTGCCAGCAGCGGGCAGGGTTCCCCTGGGGCCAACGTCCTGACTTTC
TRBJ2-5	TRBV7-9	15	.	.	CASSFPGLGGETQYF	TGTGCCAGCAGCTTTCCCGGGCTCGGGGGTGAGACCCAGTACTTC
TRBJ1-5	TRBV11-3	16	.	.	CASSLTGPREGQPQHF	TGTGCCAGCAGCTTAACGGGACCGAGGGAAGGTCAGCCCCAGCATTTT
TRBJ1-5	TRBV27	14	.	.	CASSSAGFNQPQHF	TGTGCCAGCAGTTCAGCCGGATTCAATCAGCCCCAGCATTTT
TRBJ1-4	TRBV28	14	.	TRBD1	CASTAGTAYGKLFF	TGTGCCAGCACCGCCGGGACAGCCTATGGAAAACTGTTTTTT
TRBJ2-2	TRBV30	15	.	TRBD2	CAWSVPRGVTGELFF	TGTGCCTGGAGTGTCCCTCGGGGGGTAACCGGGGAGCTGTTTTTT
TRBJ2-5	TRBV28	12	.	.	CASSQGKETQYF	TGTGCCAGCAGCCAGGGGAAAGAGACCCAGTACTTC
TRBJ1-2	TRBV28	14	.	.	CASSLSTAPYGYTF	TGTGCCAGCAGTTTATCGACAGCTCCCTATGGCTACACCTTC
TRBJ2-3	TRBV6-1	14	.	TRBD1	CASRDRGFTDTQYF	TGTGCCAGCAGGGACAGGGGGTTTACAGATACGCAGTATTTT
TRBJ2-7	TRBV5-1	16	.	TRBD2	CASSLVRTSGTYEQYF	TGCGCCAGCAGCTTGGTAAGGACTAGCGGGACCTACGAGCAGTACTTC
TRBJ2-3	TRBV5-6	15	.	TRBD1	CASSLQGQGTDTQYF	TGTGCCAGCAGCTTGCAGGGACAGGGAACAGATACGCAGTATTTT
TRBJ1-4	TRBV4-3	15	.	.	CASSQEGTTNEKLFF	TGCGCCAGCAGCCAAGAGGGAACAACTAATGAAAAACTGTTTTTT
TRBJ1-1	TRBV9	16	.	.	CASSVASDRMNTEAFF	TGTGCCAGCAGCGTAGCGTCAGACAGAATGAACACTGAAGCTTTCTTT
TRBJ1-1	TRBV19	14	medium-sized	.	CASSITAGTPEAFF	TGTGCCAGTAGTATAACCGCCGGGACCCCCGAAGCTTTCTTT
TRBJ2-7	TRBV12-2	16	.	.	CASRCSRGVSSYEQYF	TGTGCAAGTCGCTGCTCCCGGGGGGTTAGCTCCTACGAGCAGTACTTC
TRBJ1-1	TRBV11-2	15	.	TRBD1	CASSIPQGASTEAFF	TGTGCCAGCAGCATACCTCAGGGGGCGAGTACTGAAGCTTTCTTT
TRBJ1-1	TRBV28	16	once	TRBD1	CASSPRTGIMNTEAFF	TGTGCCAGCAGTCCTAGGACAGGGATCATGAACACTGAAGCTTTCTTT
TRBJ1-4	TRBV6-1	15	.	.	CASSELGRGVEKLFF	TGTGCCAGCAGTGAACTGGGCAGGGGAGTTGAAAAACTGTTTTTT
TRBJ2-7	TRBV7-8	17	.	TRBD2	CASSLRGLAAGGGEQYF	TGTGCCAGCAGCTTAAGGGGTTTGGCAGCGGGAGGGGGAGAGCAGTACTTC
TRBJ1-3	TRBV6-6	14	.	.	CASRDKNSGNTIYF	TGTGCCAGCAGAGACAAAAACTCTGGAAACACCATATATTTT
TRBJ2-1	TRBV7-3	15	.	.	CASSPQPGLAGEQFF	TGTGCCAGCAGCCCCCAGCCCGGGTTGGCGGGTGAGCAGTTCTTC
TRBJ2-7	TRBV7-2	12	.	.	CASSPLVGVQYF	TGTGCCAGCAGCCCCTTGGTAGGGGTGCAGTACTTC
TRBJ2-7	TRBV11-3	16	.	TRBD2	CASSLIASGSSYEQYF	TGTGCCAGCAGCTTAATCGCTAGCGGGAGTTCCTACGAGCAGTACTTC
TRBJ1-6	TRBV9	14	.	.	CASSVEDSNSPLHF	TGTGCCAGCAGCGTAGAGGACAGCAATTCACCCCTCCACTTT
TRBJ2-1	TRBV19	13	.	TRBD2	CASSVFGGNEQFF	TGTGCCAGTAGTGTCTTCGGGGGGAATGAGCAGTTCTTC